The present T cell receptor beta chain was sequenced within a study of cytomegalovirus exposure and HLA in healthy donors. Points from the study as a whole: A missense variant in DCLRE1C was later tied to TCR beta V- and J-gene trimming.

Vbeta (60) and Jbeta (13) primers were used in the PCR. The assay was immunoSEQ multiplex PCR, and TCRdb's table has in-frame clones only and misses some. The table has 150,000 or so clones, roughly 77% seen once. Note on this clone: The antigen remains undetermined.

The sequence was collected from a male donor in good health and CMV-seronegative. The sequenced sample was PBMCs.

Here the CDR3 reads CASSLGTGTWANTEAFF. The CDR3 region has the DNA TGCGCCAGCAGCTTGGGGACAGGGACATGGGCGAACACTGAAGCTTTCTTT. The chain joins TRBV5-1 to TRBJ1-1, with 8 bases fitting TRBD1. Germline V gene lookup returns CDR1 SGHRS and CDR2 YFSETQ. The CDR3 is made up of 17 amino acids. V dropped 0 bases and J dropped 1; count of bases not matched to a gene: 8.